This entry lists 11 T cell receptor beta chains sequenced from one sample in a study of cytomegalovirus exposure and HLA in healthy donors. 13 Jbeta primers and 60 Vbeta primers were used for the PCR. Produced via immunoSEQ multiplex PCR; TCRdb's table is partial and in-frame only. The table lists around 200,000 clones, 65% to 90% of them singletons. Sequencing used PBMCs. Every receptor here comes from a woman in her 30s in good health and CMV-seronegative.

The chain links TRBV6-5 to TRBJ2-7; 8 bases line up with TRBD2. The CDR3 has 14 residues. The V gene end was trimmed by 6 bases and the J gene end by 2 bases; junction bases not matched to a gene: 6. Germline V gene sequence: CDR1 MNHEY, CDR2 SVGAGI. This CDR3 reads CASRKTGLAYEQYF. The CDR3, as DNA: TGTGCCAGCAGGAAAACGGGACTAGCCTACGAGCAGTACTTC.

J is TRBJ1-6 and V is TRBV2; 8 bases line up with TRBD1. The V gene end was trimmed by 11 bases and the J gene end by 5 bases; junction bases not matched to a gene: 5. The CDR3 is 13 residues long. Germline assignment: CDR1 SNHLY and CDR2 FYNNEI. The CDR3: CAGQGFHNSPLHF. Written as DNA, the CDR3 is TGTGCCGGACAGGGTTTTCATAATTCACCCCTCCACTTT.

The chain uses TRBV4-1 and TRBJ2-1; D might be TRBD2 (6 bases). The CDR3 spans 14 residues. Trimming cost V 5 bases and J 12 bases, with 20 bases left between them. CDR1 is MGHRA and CDR2 is YSYEKL in the germline V gene. The CDR3 bases are TGCGCCAGCAGCTTGCCGGGACCGCCGCGGGGGCAGTTCTTC. Protein product: CASSLPGPPRGQFF.

The chain joins TRBV29-1 to TRBJ2-5; D might be TRBD1 (6 bases). Trimming pared 4 bases from V and 12 bases from J, leaving 12 bases between. Germline CDR1 is SQVTM and CDR2 is ANQGSEA. This CDR3 is built from 10 residues. The CDR3 reads CSVVDSAEYF. CDR3 bases: TGCAGCGTTGTGGACAGCGCGGAGTACTTC.

This clone came up a few times. The chain combines TRBV10-1 with TRBJ2-2; the D gene is possibly TRBD2 (6 bases). CDR1 and CDR2 (germline): WNHNN, SYGVQD (reference sequence). The CDR3 length is 14 residues. The ends were cut back, 3 bases at V and 6 bases at J, with 11 bases in the middle. CDR3 region: CASSDLRGSGELFF. CDR3 bases: TGCGCCAGCAGTGACCTCCGGGGGTCCGGGGAGCTGTTTTTT.

The rearrangement uses TRBV2 and TRBJ2-7; D may be TRBD2 (5 bases). CDR3 length equals 12 residues. CDR1 and CDR2 from the germline V gene are SNHLY and FYNNEI. Trimming cost V 10 bases and J 4 bases, with 14 bases left between them. The CDR3 bases are TGTGCCACCAGAGCGGATACTTACGAGCAGTACTTC. The encoded protein is CATRADTYEQYF.

The genes are TRBV9 and TRBJ2-7; D perhaps matches TRBD1 (5 bases). This CDR3 has 15 amino acids. V was cut by 0 bases and J by 3 bases, with 13 bases left in between. Germline values: CDR1 SGDLS, CDR2 YYNGEE. The CDR3 nucleotides are TGTGCCAGCAGCGTAGCGCCCCTAAGGGGCTACGAGCAGTACTTC. Translated: CASSVAPLRGYEQYF.

V gene TRBV6-6 combines with J gene TRBJ2-7; tentatively, D is TRBD2 (7 bases). In germline, CDR1 is MNHNY, CDR2 SVGAGI (reference sequence). This CDR3 region has 14 residues. V lost 3 bases to trimming and J lost 5 bases, with 14 bases between them. The CDR3 spells CASSYGTGGHEQYF. The CDR3 region has the DNA TGTGCCAGCAGTTATGGTACGGGGGGCCACGAGCAGTACTTC.

This chain connects TRBV5-1 to TRBJ2-5; 10 bases fit TRBD1. Germline V gene sequence: CDR1 SGHRS, CDR2 YFSETQ. The CDR3 loop spans 16 amino acids. V lost 4 bases and J lost 2; bases outside the gene matches: 8. CDR3 nucleotide sequence: TGCGCCAGCAGCCCCGGGGGGACAGGGGATCAAGAGACCCAGTACTTC. This gives the protein CASSPGGTGDQETQYF.

The chain uses TRBV28 and TRBJ2-2; D might be TRBD1 (5 bases). Trimming removed 6 bases from V and 7 bases from J, with 9 bases in between. The germline V gene has CDR1 MDHEN and CDR2 SYDVKM. This CDR3 region has 12 residues. The CDR3 DNA reads TGTGCCAGCAGGAGACAGATCGGGGAGCTGTTTTTT. Translated, it gives CASRRQIGELFF.

The chain is built from TRBV5-4 and TRBJ2-1, with 13 bases that match TRBD2. Germline V gene lookup returns CDR1 SGHNT and CDR2 YYREEE (reference sequence). The trim removed 2 bases at V and 7 bases at J, leaving 3 bases unmatched. This CDR3 comprises 15 residues. The CDR3 DNA follows: TGTGCCAGCAGCTTCGGACTAGCGGGGGTAAATGAGCAGTTCTTC. The encoded protein is CASSFGLAGVNEQFF.